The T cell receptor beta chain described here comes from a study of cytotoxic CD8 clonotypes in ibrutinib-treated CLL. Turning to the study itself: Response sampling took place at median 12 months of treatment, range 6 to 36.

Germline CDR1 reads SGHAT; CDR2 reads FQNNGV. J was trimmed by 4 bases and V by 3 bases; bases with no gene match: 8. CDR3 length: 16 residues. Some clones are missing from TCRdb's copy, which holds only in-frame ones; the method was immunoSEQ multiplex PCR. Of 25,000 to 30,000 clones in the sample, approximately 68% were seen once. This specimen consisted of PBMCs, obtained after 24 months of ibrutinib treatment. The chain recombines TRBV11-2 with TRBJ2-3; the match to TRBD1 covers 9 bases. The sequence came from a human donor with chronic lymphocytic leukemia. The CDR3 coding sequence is TGTGCCAGCAGCTTCCGGGGGGACAGGGCCCCAGATACGCAGTATTTT. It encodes CASSFRGDRAPDTQYF. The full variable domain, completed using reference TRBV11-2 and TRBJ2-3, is EAGVAQSPRYKIIEKRQSVAFWCNPISGHATLYWYQQILGQGPKLLIQFQNNGVVDDSQLPKDRFSAERLKGVDSTLKIQPAKLEDSAVYLCASSFRGDRAPDTQYFGPGTRLTVL.